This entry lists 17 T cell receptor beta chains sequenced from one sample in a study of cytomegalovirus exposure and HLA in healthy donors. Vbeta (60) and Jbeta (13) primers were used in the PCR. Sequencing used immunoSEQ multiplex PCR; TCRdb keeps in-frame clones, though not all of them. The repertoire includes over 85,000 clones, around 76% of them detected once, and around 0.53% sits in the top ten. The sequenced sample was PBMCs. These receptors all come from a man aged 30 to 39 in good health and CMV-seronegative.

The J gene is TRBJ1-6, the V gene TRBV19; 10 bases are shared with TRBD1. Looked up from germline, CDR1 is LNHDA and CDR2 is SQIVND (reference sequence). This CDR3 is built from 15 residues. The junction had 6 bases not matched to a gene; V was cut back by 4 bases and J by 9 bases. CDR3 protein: CASSRLGDRGSPLHF. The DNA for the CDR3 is TGTGCCAGTAGTAGATTGGGGGACAGGGGTTCACCCCTCCACTTT.

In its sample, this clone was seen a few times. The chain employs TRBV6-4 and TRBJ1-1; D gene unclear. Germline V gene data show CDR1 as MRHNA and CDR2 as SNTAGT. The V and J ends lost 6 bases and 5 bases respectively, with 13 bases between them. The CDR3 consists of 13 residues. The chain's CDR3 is CASRAEQQTEAFF. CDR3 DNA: TGTGCCAGCAGAGCCGAACAGCAGACTGAAGCTTTCTTT.

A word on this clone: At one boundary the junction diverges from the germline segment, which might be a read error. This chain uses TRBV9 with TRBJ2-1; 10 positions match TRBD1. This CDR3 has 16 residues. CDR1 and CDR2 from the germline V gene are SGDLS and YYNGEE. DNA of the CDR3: TGTGCCAGCAGCGACAACAGACAGGGGGCTTACAAAGAGCAGTTCTTC. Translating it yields CASSDNRQGAYKEQFF.

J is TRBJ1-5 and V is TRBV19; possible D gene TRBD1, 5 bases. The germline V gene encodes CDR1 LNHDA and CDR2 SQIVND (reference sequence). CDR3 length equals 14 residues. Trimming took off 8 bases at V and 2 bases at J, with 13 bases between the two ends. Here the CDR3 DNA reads TGTGCCAGTGGGACGGGGGTCGGCAATCAGCCCCAGCATTTT. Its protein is CASGTGVGNQPQHF.

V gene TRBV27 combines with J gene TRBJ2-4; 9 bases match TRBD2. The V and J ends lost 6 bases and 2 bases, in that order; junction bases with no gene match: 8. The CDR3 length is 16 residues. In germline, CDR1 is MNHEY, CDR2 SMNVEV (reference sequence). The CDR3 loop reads CASSRRLADSKNIQYF. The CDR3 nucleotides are TGTGCCAGCAGCCGCAGACTAGCGGATTCCAAAAACATTCAGTACTTC.

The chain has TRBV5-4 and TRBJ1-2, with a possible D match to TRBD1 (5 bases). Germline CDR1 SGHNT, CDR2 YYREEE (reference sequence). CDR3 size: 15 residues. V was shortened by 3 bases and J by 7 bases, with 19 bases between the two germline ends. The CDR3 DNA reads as TGTGCCAGCAGCTCGACCGGGGCGAAGGGAGGTGGCTACACCTTC. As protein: CASSSTGAKGGGYTF. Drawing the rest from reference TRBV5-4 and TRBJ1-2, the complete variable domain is ETGVTQSPTHLIKTRGQQVTLRCSSQSGHNTVSWYQQALGQGPQFIFQYYREEENGRGNFPPRFSGLQFPNYSSELNVNALELDDSALYLCASSSTGAKGGGYTFGSGTRLTVV.

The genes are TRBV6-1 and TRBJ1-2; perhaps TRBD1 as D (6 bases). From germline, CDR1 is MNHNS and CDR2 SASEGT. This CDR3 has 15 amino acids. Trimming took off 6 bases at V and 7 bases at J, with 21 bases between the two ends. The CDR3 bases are TGTGCCAGCAGCCGGGGCCCCCCAGGGGCGGGTGGCTACACCTTC. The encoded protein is CASSRGPPGAGGYTF.

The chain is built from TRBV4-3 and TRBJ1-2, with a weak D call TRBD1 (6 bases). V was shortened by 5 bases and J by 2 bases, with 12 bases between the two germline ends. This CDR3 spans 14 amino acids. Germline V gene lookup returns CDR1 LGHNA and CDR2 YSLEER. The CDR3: CASSTGTANYGYTF. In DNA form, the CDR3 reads TGCGCCAGCAGCACAGGGACGGCAAACTATGGCTACACCTTC.

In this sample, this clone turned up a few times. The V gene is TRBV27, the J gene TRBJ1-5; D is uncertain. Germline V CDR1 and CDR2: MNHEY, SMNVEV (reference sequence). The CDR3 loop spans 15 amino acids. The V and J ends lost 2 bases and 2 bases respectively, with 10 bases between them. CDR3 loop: CASSLTSYGNQPQHF. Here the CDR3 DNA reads TGTGCCAGCAGTTTAACTTCCTACGGCAATCAGCCCCAGCATTTT.

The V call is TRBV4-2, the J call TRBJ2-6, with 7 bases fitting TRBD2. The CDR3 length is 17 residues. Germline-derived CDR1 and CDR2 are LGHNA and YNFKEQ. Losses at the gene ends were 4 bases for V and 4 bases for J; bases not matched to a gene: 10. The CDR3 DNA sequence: TGTGCCAGCAGCCCCGTGCTCGGGGGGACCGGGGCCAACGTCCTGACTTTC. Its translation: CASSPVLGGTGANVLTF.

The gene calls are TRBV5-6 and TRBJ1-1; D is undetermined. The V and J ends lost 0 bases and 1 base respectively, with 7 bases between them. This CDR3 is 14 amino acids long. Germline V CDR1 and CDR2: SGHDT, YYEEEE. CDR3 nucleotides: TGTGCCAGCAGCTTGGGGGCAAGGAACACTGAAGCTTTCTTT. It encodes CASSLGARNTEAFF.

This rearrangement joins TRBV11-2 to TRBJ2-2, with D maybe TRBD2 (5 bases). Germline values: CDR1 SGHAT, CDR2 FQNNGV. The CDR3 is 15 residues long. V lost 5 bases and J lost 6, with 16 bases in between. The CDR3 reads CASSPRGQDAGELFF. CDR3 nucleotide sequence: TGTGCCAGCAGCCCAAGAGGGCAGGACGCCGGGGAGCTGTTTTTT. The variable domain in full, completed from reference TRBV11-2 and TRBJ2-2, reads EAGVAQSPRYKIIEKRQSVAFWCNPISGHATLYWYQQILGQGPKLLIQFQNNGVVDDSQLPKDRFSAERLKGVDSTLKIQPAKLEDSAVYLCASSPRGQDAGELFFGEGSRLTVL.

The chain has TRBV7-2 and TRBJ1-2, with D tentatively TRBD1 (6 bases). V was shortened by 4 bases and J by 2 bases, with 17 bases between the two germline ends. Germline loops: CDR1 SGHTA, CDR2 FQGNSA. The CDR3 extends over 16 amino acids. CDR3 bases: TGTGCCAGCAGCTCGACACCGGGACAACTGAACTATGGCTACACCTTC. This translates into CASSSTPGQLNYGYTF.

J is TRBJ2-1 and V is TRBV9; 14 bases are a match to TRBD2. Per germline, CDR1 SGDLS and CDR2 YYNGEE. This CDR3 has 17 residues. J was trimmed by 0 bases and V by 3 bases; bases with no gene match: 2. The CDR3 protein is CASSAGTSGSSYNEQFF. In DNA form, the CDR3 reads TGTGCCAGCAGCGCAGGGACTAGCGGGAGCTCCTACAATGAGCAGTTCTTC.

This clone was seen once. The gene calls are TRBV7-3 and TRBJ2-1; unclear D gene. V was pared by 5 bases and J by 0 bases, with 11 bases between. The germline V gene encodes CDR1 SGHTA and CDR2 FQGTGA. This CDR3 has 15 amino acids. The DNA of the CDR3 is TGTGCCAGCAGCCTTAGCTGGAGCTCCTACAATGAGCAGTTCTTC. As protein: CASSLSWSSYNEQFF.

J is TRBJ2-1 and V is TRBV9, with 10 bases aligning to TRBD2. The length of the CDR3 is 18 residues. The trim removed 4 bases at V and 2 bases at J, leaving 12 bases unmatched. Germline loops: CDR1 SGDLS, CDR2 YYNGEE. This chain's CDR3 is CASSLPDGSGRTYNEQFF. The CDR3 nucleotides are TGTGCCAGCAGCCTTCCTGACGGTAGCGGGAGGACCTACAATGAGCAGTTCTTC.

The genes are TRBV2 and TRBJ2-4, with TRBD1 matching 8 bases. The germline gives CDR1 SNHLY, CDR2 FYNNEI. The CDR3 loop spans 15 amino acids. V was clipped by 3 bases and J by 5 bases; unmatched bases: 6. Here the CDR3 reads CASSDDRGIQNIQYF. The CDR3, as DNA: TGTGCCAGCAGTGACGACAGGGGTATCCAAAACATTCAGTACTTC.